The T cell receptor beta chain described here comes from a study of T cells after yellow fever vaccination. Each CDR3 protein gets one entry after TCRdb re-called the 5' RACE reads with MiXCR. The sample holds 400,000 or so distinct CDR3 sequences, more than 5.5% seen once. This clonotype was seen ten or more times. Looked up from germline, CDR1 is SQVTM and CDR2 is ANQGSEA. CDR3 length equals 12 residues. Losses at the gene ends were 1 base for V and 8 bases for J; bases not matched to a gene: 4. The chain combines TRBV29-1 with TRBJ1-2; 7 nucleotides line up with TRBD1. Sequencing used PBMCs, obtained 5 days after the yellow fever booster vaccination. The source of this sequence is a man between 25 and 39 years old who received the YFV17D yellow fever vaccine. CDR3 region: CSVEGDREGYTF. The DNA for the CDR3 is TGCAGCGTTGAAGGCGACAGGGAAGGCTACACCTTC.